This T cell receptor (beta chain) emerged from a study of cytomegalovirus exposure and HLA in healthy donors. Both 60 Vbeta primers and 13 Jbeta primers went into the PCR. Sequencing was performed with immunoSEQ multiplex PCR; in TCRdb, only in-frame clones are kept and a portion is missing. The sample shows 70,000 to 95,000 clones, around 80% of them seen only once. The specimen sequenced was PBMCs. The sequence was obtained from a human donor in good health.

CDR3 bases: TGTGCCAGCAGCCGGGACATATCCTACGAGCAGTACTTC. It codes for CASSRDISYEQYF. The V call is TRBV11-2, the J call TRBJ2-7, with D possibly being TRBD1 (6 bases). The V gene's germline CDR1 is SGHAT and CDR2 FQNNGV. Trimming cost V 5 bases and J 1 base, with 9 bases left between them. The CDR3 totals 13 residues. The full variable domain, completed using reference TRBV11-2 and TRBJ2-7, is EAGVAQSPRYKIIEKRQSVAFWCNPISGHATLYWYQQILGQGPKLLIQFQNNGVVDDSQLPKDRFSAERLKGVDSTLKIQPAKLEDSAVYLCASSRDISYEQYFGPGTRLTVT.